This entry lists 19 T cell receptor beta chains sequenced from one sample in a study of Ad26.COV2.S vaccination and SARS-CoV-2 variants. As to treatment: 15 to 20 received Ad26.COV2.S at low or high dose, single or two shots; roughly five received placebo; per-sample allocation not given. Each sample was drawn 63 days after the first injection (of vaccine or placebo). Libraries were prepared by immunoSEQ multiplex PCR; TCRdb keeps only in-frame clonotypes and omits some of them. This table holds 380,000 or so clones, about four fifths found once. Sequencing was performed on peripheral blood, taken in a trial of Ad26.COV2.S vaccine versus placebo. The origin of the receptors is a person between 18 and 65 years old who received the Ad26.COV2.S COVID-19 vaccine or a placebo.

J is TRBJ1-4 and V is TRBV6-5; D remains unclear. CDR1 is MNHEY and CDR2 is SVGAGI in the germline V gene. Trimming stripped 4 bases from V and 4 bases from J, with 10 bases between. The CDR3 has 14 residues. The CDR3 loop reads CASSFGPNNEKLFF. CDR3 DNA sequence: TGTGCCAGCAGTTTCGGGCCTAATAATGAAAAACTGTTTTTT.

V usage is TRBV9 and J usage is TRBJ2-2; 8 bases fit TRBD2. CDR3 length equals 15 residues. In germline, CDR1 is SGDLS, CDR2 YYNGEE. The J segment lost 7 bases and the V segment lost 0 bases, leaving 5 bases of the junction unmatched. As DNA, the CDR3 is TGTGCCAGCAGCGTAGCGGGAGGGCTAAGCGGGGAGCTGTTTTTT. Protein sequence: CASSVAGGLSGELFF.

The gene calls are TRBV10-2 and TRBJ1-1; TRBD1 aligns across 11 bases. The CDR3 runs to 15 residues. Germline V CDR1 and CDR2: WSHSY, SAAADI. V lost 7 bases to trimming and J lost 4 bases; unmatched junction nucleotides: 8. The CDR3 loop reads CASTPGQGVFTEAFF. In DNA, the CDR3 is TGCGCCAGCACTCCGGGACAGGGGGTGTTCACTGAAGCTTTCTTT.

The chain employs TRBV6-2 or TRBV6-3 and TRBJ2-3, with 8 bases that match TRBD2. From germline, CDR1 is MNHEY and CDR2 SVGEGT. Losses at the gene ends were 5 bases for V and 5 bases for J; bases not matched to a gene: 9. This CDR3 has 15 amino acids. Written as DNA, the CDR3 is TGTGCCAGCAGTGCCCCGGGACTAGGAGTAGATACGCAGTATTTT. It specifies CASSAPGLGVDTQYF.

The rearrangement links TRBV4-3 to TRBJ2-4, with D perhaps assigned TRBD1 or TRBD2 (5 bases each). The CDR3 extends over 15 amino acids. Trimming removed 4 bases from V and 7 bases from J, with 17 bases in between. Germline CDR1 is LGHNA and CDR2 is YSLEER. The CDR3 protein is CASSLTGRGSNIQYF. CDR3 sequence (DNA): TGCGCCAGCAGCCTAACAGGACGAGGGAGTAACATTCAGTACTTC.

The rearrangement links TRBV4-3 to TRBJ1-1; possibly TRBD1 for D (5 bases). CDR3 size: 16 residues. Germline V gives CDR1 LGHNA, CDR2 YSLEER. V was cut by 0 bases and J by 0 bases, with 11 bases left in between. The CDR3 DNA is TGCGCCAGCAGCCAAGATCATGGGGGTTTGAACACTGAAGCTTTCTTT. Translation gives CASSQDHGGLNTEAFF.

J is TRBJ1-2 and V is TRBV9; no definite D call. The CDR3 is made up of 15 amino acids. V was trimmed by 0 bases and J by 7 bases, leaving 16 bases between them. Germline CDR1 reads SGDLS; CDR2 reads YYNGEE. Written as DNA, the CDR3 is TGTGCCAGCAGCGTAGAGACCCACCCGGCGGGTGGCTACACCTTC. Translated, it gives CASSVETHPAGGYTF.

This clone appeared once. The rearrangement links TRBV6-5 to TRBJ1-1, with D uncertain. The CDR3 has 13 residues. Germline V gene sequence: CDR1 MNHEY, CDR2 SVGAGI. Trimming stripped 2 bases from V and 0 bases from J, with 4 bases between. The DNA of the CDR3 is TGTGCCAGCAGTTACAGTTTGAACACTGAAGCTTTCTTT. Translation: CASSYSLNTEAFF.

V and J are TRBV5-1 and TRBJ2-2, with D perhaps being TRBD1 or TRBD2 (5 bases each). Per germline, CDR1 SGHRS and CDR2 YFSETQ. V shed 0 bases and J shed 0 bases, with 9 bases lying between them. The CDR3 loop spans 16 amino acids. The CDR3 region is CASSLGGTANTGELFF. Here the CDR3 DNA reads TGCGCCAGCAGCTTGGGGGGGACGGCGAACACCGGGGAGCTGTTTTTT.

Here the CDR3 DNA reads TGTGCCACCAGTGACCCGGGCAAGGGATCCTACAATGAGCAGTTCTTC. Encoded protein: CATSDPGKGSYNEQFF. The chain recombines TRBV24-1 with TRBJ2-1; D remains unclear. Trimming took 4 bases from V and 1 from J, leaving 13 bases between them. The CDR3 has 16 residues. CDR1 is KGHDR, CDR2 SFDVKD, per germline.

This clone was seen a single time. The chain carries TRBV28 and TRBJ1-1; D unclear. The CDR3 loop spans 12 amino acids. Trimming took off 4 bases at V and 1 base at J, with 4 bases between the two ends. Germline V gene data show CDR1 as MDHEN and CDR2 as SYDVKM. CDR3 nucleotide sequence: TGTGCCAGCAGTTCAGAGAACACTGAAGCTTTCTTT. It yields the protein CASSSENTEAFF.

V usage is TRBV6-5 and J usage is TRBJ1-1; 11 bases match TRBD1. Germline loops: CDR1 MNHEY, CDR2 SVGAGI. With 7 bases clipped from V and 6 bases from J, the junction kept 7 bases outside the gene matches. The CDR3 extends over 14 amino acids. Here the CDR3 reads CASTIGQGAAEAFF. In DNA form, the CDR3 reads TGTGCCAGCACCATTGGACAGGGGGCCGCTGAAGCTTTCTTT.

The rearrangement joins TRBV6-5 to TRBJ2-5; D may be TRBD1 (6 bases). The CDR3 is 14 residues long. CDR1 is MNHEY, CDR2 SVGAGI, per germline. V lost 11 bases, J lost 3 bases, and 19 bases lay in between. The CDR3 bases are TGTGCCCTCAGGGCAGGGGTTTCGAAAGAGACCCAGTACTTC. Translation: CALRAGVSKETQYF.

The chain carries TRBV7-3 and TRBJ1-1; D call uncertain. The CDR3 is made up of 16 amino acids. Trimming left V 4 bases short and J 1 base short, with 16 bases between. CDR1 SGHTA and CDR2 FQGTGA come from the germline V gene. The CDR3 bases are TGTGCCAGCAGCTCCCGCGGCGGGGTCCCGAACACTGAAGCTTTCTTT. Encoded protein: CASSSRGGVPNTEAFF.

The chain employs TRBV19 and TRBJ1-2, with D possibly matching TRBD1 (5 bases). Trimming removed 6 bases from V and 2 bases from J, with 13 bases in between. The CDR3 length is 14 residues. Germline values: CDR1 LNHDA, CDR2 SQIVND (reference sequence). CDR3 coding DNA: TGTGCCAGTAGCCCCGTCGACAGCAACTATGGCTACACCTTC. Translating it yields CASSPVDSNYGYTF.

This clone was picked up one time. The chain employs TRBV20-1 and TRBJ2-7, with no clear D. CDR3 size: 11 residues. V dropped 3 bases and J dropped 7 bases, with 10 bases sitting between them. Germline V gene lookup returns CDR1 DFQATT and CDR2 SNEGSKA (reference sequence). CDR3 residues: CSASIGREQYF. CDR3 nucleotides: TGCAGTGCTAGTATCGGCAGGGAGCAGTACTTC.

The CDR3 spells CASSYFGTGGSETQYF. DNA for the CDR3: TGTGCCAGCAGTTACTTTGGGACAGGAGGCTCAGAGACCCAGTACTTC. The rearrangement links TRBV6-5 to TRBJ2-5, with 8 nucleotides matching TRBD1. The V and J ends lost 1 base and 4 bases, in that order; junction bases with no gene match: 8. The CDR3 contains 16 residues. CDR1 is MNHEY and CDR2 is SVGAGI in the germline V gene.

The chain uses TRBV19 and TRBJ1-2; 8 nucleotides match TRBD1. From germline, CDR1 is LNHDA and CDR2 SQIVND (reference sequence). CDR3 length: 14 amino acids. V lost 5 bases and J lost 5; bases outside the gene matches: 7. For the CDR3, the DNA is TGTGCCAGTAGTGTCCGGACAGGGCGGTATGGCTACACCTTC. Residues: CASSVRTGRYGYTF.

The V gene is TRBV7-2, the J gene TRBJ2-3; TRBD2 matches 7 bases. This CDR3 has 12 amino acids. J lost 9 bases, V lost 5 bases, and 5 bases had no gene match. The germline V gene has CDR1 SGHTA and CDR2 FQGNSA. This CDR3 reads CASSQRGDTQYF. CDR3 bases: TGTGCCAGCAGCCAACGGGGGGACACGCAGTATTTT.